One TCR beta chain is described in this entry. V shed 3 bases and J shed 0 bases, with 6 bases lying between them. The CDR3 is 13 amino acids. Germline V gene sequence: CDR1 MGHDK, CDR2 SYGVNS. Cryopreserved PBMCs were the source of roughly 2 micrograms of genomic DNA, which went to TCR beta libraries. The table came from immunoSEQ multiplex PCR; TCRdb's copy has only in-frame clones and leaves some out. Of fewer than 45,000 clones listed, 70% are singletons. The sample comes from a study of cytotoxic CD8 clonotypes in ibrutinib-treated CLL. The rearrangement links TRBV25-1 to TRBJ2-7; D gene uncertain. This clonotype originated in a human donor with chronic lymphocytic leukemia. Here the sequenced sample was PBMCs, taken at disease progression, from a patient treated with ibrutinib. CDR3 sequence: CASSDEYSYEQYF. CDR3 in DNA: TGTGCCAGCAGTGATGAATACTCCTACGAGCAGTACTTC.